The T cell receptor (beta chain) under discussion was sequenced for a study of PD-1 blockade in classical Hodgkin lymphoma. Broader study findings: Baseline TCR diversity was reportedly lower in newly diagnosed patients than in healthy donors. It was reported as lower still in relapsed/refractory patients.

Concerning this clone itself: Its cognate antigen is unknown.

Repertoires were generated with immunoSEQ multiplex PCR, while TCRdb's copy carries only in-frame clones and drops some. The sample carries about 15,000 clones, 84% recorded once. The V gene's germline CDR1 is SNHLY and CDR2 FYNNEI. The V and J ends lost 0 bases and 3 bases respectively, with 14 bases between them. CDR3 size: 17 residues. The time point here: newly diagnosed, previously untreated cHL patient sample. This TCR was recovered from a human donor with classical Hodgkin lymphoma. This rearrangement joins TRBV2 to TRBJ2-2, with a tentative D call TRBD2 (6 bases). What was sequenced was peripheral blood mononuclear cells (PBMCs). DNA of the CDR3: TGTGCCAGCAGTGAAGCTGCTCTAGCGTTCGACACCGGGGAGCTGTTTTTT. It encodes CASSEAALAFDTGELFF.